The clone carrying this TCR beta chain was seen only once. Its matching antigen is unknown. Germline V gives CDR1 MNHEY, CDR2 SVGAGI. This CDR3 region has 14 residues. V dropped 1 base and J dropped 6 bases, with 11 bases sitting between them. These data come from a study of cytomegalovirus exposure and HLA in healthy donors. Study in general: Of over 350 genotyped donors, more than 75% grouped in the Caucasian-associated ancestry cluster.

The PCR ran on 60 Vbeta and 13 Jbeta primers. Clones were read by immunoSEQ multiplex PCR, and TCRdb kept only the in-frame ones, dropping some. The sample includes 160,000 or so clones, about four fifths of them seen just once. General study points: The records held CMV serostatus as the only immune exposure information. Being productive about 90% or about 30% of the time was typical of most TCR beta V segments in an earlier analysis.

The sequence was collected from a man younger than 45 in good health and CMV-seronegative. The chain carries TRBV6-5 and TRBJ2-3; possible D gene TRBD2, 5 bases. Sequenced: PBMCs. In DNA form, the CDR3 reads TGTGCCAGCAGTTACTGGGGAGTGGAGGATACGCAGTATTTT. Translated, it gives CASSYWGVEDTQYF.